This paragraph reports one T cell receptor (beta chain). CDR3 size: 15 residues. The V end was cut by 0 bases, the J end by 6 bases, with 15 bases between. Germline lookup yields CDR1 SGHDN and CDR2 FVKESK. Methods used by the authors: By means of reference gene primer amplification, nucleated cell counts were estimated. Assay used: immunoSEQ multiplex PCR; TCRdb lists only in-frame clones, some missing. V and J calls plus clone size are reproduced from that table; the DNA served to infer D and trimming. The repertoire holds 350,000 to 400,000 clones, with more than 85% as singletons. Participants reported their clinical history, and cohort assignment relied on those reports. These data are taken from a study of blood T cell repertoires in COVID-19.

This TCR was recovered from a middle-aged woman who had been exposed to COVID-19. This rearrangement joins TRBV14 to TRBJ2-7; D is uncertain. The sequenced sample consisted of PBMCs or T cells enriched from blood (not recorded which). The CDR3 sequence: CASSQDRVLSGEQYF. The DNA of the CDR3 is TGTGCCAGCAGCCAAGATCGCGTGCTTTCAGGCGAGCAGTACTTC.